The clone carrying this T cell receptor (beta chain) was counted between two and nine times. Per the original data handling: Reference gene primer amplification gave estimated nucleated cell counts. The table came from immunoSEQ multiplex PCR; TCRdb's copy has only in-frame clones and leaves some out. D and trimming come from the DNA, and the V and J calls and clone size come from that table. The top ten hold 9.5% to 10% of the sample, which has approximately 140,000 clones, about 80% seen once. The data were obtained in a study of blood T cell repertoires in COVID-19. V lost 3 bases to trimming and J lost 5 bases, with 10 bases between them. The CDR3 totals 13 residues.

Sequenced material: peripheral blood. This chain joins TRBV12-3 or TRBV12-4 and TRBJ2-5, with D perhaps TRBD1 (5 bases). This receptor was obtained from a man aged 35 to 55 with active or convalescent COVID-19. For the CDR3, the DNA is TGTGCCAGCAGTTTCAGGGTCGGGGAGACCCAGTACTTC. Encoded protein: CASSFRVGETQYF.